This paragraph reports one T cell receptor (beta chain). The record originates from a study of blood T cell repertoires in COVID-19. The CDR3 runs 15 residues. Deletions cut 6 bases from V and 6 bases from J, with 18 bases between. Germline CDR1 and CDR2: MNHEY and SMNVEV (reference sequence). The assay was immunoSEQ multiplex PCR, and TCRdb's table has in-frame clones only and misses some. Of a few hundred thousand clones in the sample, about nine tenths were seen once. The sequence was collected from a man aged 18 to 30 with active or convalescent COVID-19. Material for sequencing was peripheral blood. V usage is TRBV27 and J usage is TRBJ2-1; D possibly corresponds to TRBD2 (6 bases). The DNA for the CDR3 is TGTGCCAGCAGCCCCCTAGCGCCAGGGAGCAATGAGCAGTTCTTC. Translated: CASSPLAPGSNEQFF.